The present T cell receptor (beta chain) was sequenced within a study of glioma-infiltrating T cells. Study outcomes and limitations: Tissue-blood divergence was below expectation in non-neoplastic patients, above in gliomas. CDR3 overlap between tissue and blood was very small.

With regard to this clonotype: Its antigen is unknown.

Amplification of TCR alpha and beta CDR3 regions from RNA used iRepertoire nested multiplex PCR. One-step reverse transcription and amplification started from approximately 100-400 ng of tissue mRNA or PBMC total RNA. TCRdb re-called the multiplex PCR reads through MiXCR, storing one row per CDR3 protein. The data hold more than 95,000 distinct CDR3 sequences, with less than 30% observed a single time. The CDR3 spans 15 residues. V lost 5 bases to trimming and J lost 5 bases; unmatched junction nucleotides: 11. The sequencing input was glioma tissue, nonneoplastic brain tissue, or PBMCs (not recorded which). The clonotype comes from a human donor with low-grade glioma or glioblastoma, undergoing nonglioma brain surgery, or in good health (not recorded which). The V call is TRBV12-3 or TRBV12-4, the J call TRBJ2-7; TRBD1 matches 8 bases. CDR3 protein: CASSLRQGARNEQYF. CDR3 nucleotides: TGTGCCAGCAGTCTTCGGCAGGGGGCGAGGAACGAGCAGTACTTC.